The clone carrying this T cell receptor (beta chain) was recorded a few times. Its antigen is as yet unknown. This sample is part of a study of T cells in Graves' hyperthyroidism and ophthalmopathy. The V and J ends lost 3 bases and 14 bases, in that order; junction bases with no gene match: 4. This CDR3 comprises 12 residues. Those with hyperthyroidism were 18 to 65 years old, newly diagnosed, and ill for under 2 months. Thyroid ultrasound, orbital computed tomography, clinical symptoms, and serum thyroxine and TRAb underpinned diagnoses. The CDR3 regions of TCR beta were amplified from RNA transcripts. During a first-round RT-PCR of the TCR CDR3, the HTBI primer set was used. TCRdb passed the multiplex PCR reads through MiXCR, listing each CDR3 protein once. The sample contains 350,000 or so distinct CDR3 sequences, about 21% of which appear only once. General study points: It was a median approximately 6.9 months before onset that the model predicted ophthalmopathy.

The chain recombines TRBV12-3 or TRBV12-4 with TRBJ2-1; 10 bases agree with TRBD1. Material for sequencing was blood. The sequence was collected from a woman aged 50 to 60 with Graves' hyperthyroidism. CDR3 nucleotide sequence: TGTGCCAGCAGTTTCGGACAGGGGGGGAAGTTCTTC. This codes for CASSFGQGGKFF.